The sequence of this TCR beta chain was determined in a study of identical twins. Carrying unique molecular identifiers, the cDNA also gained a universal primer site through template switching. TCRdb re-analysed the 5' RACE reads in MiXCR, keeping a single row per CDR3 protein. The sample lists 400,000 to 500,000 distinct CDR3 sequences, 18% occurring once. The clonotype was recovered from a man aged 45-60 years in good health. Sequenced: naive T cells sorted from blood.

CDR3 bases: TGCAGTGCTAGCCGAGGGGGGGGAACGGTATACGAGCAGTACTTC. Encoded protein: CSASRGGGTVYEQYF. V usage is TRBV20-1 and J usage is TRBJ2-7; D might be TRBD2 (7 bases). With 3 bases removed from V and 4 bases from J, the gap between germline ends came to 19 bases. This CDR3 comprises 15 residues. Per germline, CDR1 DFQATT and CDR2 SNEGSKA (reference sequence).